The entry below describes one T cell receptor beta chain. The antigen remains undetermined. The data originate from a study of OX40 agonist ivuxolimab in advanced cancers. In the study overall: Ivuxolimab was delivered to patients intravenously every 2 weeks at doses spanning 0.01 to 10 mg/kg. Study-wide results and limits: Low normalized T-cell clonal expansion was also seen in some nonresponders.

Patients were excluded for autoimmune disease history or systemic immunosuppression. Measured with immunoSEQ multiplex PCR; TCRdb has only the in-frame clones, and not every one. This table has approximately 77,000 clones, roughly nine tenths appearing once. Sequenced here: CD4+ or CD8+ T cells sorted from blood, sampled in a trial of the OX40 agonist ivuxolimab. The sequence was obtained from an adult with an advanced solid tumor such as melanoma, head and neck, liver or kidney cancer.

The CDR3 DNA is TGTGCCATCAGCTTACGGGACAGGGGGACAGATACGCAGTATTTT. Its translation is CAISLRDRGTDTQYF. The chain is built from TRBV10-3 and TRBJ2-3, with 11 bases identical to TRBD1. V trimming: 6 bases; J trimming: 3 bases; junction bases outside the gene matches: 5. CDR3 length equals 15 residues. Germline V gene lookup returns CDR1 ENHRY and CDR2 SYGVKD.